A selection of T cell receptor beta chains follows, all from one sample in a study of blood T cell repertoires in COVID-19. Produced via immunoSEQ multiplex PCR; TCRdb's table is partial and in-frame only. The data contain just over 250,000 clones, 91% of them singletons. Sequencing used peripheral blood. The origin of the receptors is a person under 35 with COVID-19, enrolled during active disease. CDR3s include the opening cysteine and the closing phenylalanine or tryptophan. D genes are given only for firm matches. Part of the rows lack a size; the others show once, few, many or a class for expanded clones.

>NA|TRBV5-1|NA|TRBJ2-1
CASSEGDNEQFF
TGCGCCAGCAGCGAGGGGGACAATGAGCAGTTCTTC
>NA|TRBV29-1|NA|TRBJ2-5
CSVADSARETQYF
TGCAGCGTTGCAGACTCTGCCCGGGAGACCCAGTACTTC
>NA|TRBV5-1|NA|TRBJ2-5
CASSPLPLETQYF
TGCGCCAGCTCCCCCCTTCCTTTGGAGACCCAGTACTTC
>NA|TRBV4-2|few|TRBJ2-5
CASSQGEEETQYF
TGTGCCAGCAGCCAAGGGGAGGAGGAGACCCAGTACTTC
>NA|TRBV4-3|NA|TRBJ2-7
CASSQETQDYEQYF
TGCGCCAGCAGCCAAGAGACACAGGACTACGAGCAGTACTTC
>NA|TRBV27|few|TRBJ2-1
CASSLSTLLSEQFF
TGTGCCAGCAGTTTATCTACCCTGCTCAGTGAGCAGTTCTTC
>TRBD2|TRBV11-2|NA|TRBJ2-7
CASSSSGTSGRRYEQYF
TGTGCCAGCAGCTCCTCAGGGACGAGCGGGAGGAGATACGAGCAGTACTTC
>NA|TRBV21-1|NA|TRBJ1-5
CASSKRGAGWLAQHF
TGTGCCAGCAGCAAACGAGGGGCGGGGTGGTTGGCCCAGCATTTT
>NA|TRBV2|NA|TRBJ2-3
CASIPTATDTQYF
TGTGCCAGCATCCCGACAGCCACAGATACGCAGTATTTT
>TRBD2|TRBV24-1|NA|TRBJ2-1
CAIKDSGRDNEQFF
TGTGCCATCAAAGATAGCGGGAGGGACAATGAGCAGTTCTTC
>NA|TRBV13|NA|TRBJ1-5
CASSLGRNNQPQHF
TGTGCCAGCAGCTTAGGCAGGAACAATCAGCCCCAGCATTTT
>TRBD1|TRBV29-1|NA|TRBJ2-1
CSVVSPGQTYNEQFF
TGCAGCGTTGTAAGTCCGGGACAGACCTACAATGAGCAGTTCTTC
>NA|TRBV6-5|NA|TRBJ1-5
CASTHAESNQPQHF
TGTGCCAGCACCCACGCGGAAAGCAATCAGCCCCAGCATTTT
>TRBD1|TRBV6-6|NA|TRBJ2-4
CASQRDQGQGRGQYF
TGTGCCAGCCAAAGAGATCAGGGACAGGGTAGGGGTCAGTACTTC
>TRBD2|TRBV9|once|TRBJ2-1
CASSLRLAGGEQFF
TGTGCCAGCAGCCTCCGACTAGCTGGTGGTGAGCAGTTCTTC
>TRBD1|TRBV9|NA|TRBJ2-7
CASSGRPGQIYEQYF
TGTGCCAGCAGCGGCCGACCGGGACAGATCTACGAGCAGTACTTC
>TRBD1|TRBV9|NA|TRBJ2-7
CASSPPGTVNEQYF
TGTGCCAGCAGCCCCCCCGGGACAGTGAACGAGCAGTACTTC
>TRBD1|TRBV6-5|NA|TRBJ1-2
CASSSRDRGYGYTF
TGTGCCAGCAGCTCCCGGGACAGGGGCTATGGCTACACCTTC
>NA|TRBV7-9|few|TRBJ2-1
CASSTGEEQFF
TGTGCCAGCAGCACAGGAGAAGAGCAGTTCTTC
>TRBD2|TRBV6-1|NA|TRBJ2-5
CASSEMLAGVETQYF
TGTGCCAGCAGTGAAATGCTAGCGGGAGTGGAGACCCAGTACTTC
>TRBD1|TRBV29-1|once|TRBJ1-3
CSVEGPTGAGNTIYF
TGCAGCGTTGAAGGCCCCACAGGGGCTGGAAACACCATATATTTT
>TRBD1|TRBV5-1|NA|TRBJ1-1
CASSLDGQAPEAFF
TGCGCCAGCAGCTTAGATGGACAGGCGCCTGAAGCTTTCTTT
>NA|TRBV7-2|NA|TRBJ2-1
CASSPGQNNEQFF
TGTGCCAGCAGCCCTGGACAGAACAATGAGCAGTTCTTC
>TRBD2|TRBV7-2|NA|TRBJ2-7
CASSLEGWRERTYEQYF
TGTGCCAGCAGCCTAGAGGGATGGCGGGAGAGGACATACGAGCAGTACTTC
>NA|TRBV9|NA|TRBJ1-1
CASSVALGAGTEAFF
TGTGCCAGCAGCGTAGCTTTGGGCGCGGGGACTGAAGCTTTCTTT
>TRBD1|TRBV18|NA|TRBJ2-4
CASSPRTGGKGQNIQYF
TGTGCCAGCTCACCAAGGACAGGGGGCAAAGGACAAAACATTCAGTACTTC
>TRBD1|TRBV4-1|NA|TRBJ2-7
CASSQVLGTGWDEQYF
TGCGCCAGCAGCCAGGTTTTGGGGACAGGGTGGGACGAGCAGTACTTC
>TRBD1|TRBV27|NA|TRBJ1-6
CASGTGEAPLHF
TGTGCCAGCGGGACAGGGGAGGCACCCCTCCACTTT
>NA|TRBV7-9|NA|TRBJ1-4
CASSLGTESNEKLFF
TGTGCCAGCAGCTTAGGGACAGAGTCTAATGAAAAACTGTTTTTT
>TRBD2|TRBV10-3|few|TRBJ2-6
CAISVRREGHSGANVLTF
TGTGCCATCAGTGTGAGGCGGGAGGGCCACTCTGGGGCCAACGTCCTGACTTTC
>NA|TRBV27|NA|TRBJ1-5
CASSELVGQPQHF
TGTGCCAGCAGCGAGCTTGTGGGCCAGCCCCAGCATTTT
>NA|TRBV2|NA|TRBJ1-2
CASSILDYGYTF
TGTGCCAGCAGCATACTGGACTATGGCTACACCTTC
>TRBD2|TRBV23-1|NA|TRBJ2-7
CAVPGLALYEQYF
TGCGCCGTGCCGGGACTAGCGCTTTACGAGCAGTACTTC
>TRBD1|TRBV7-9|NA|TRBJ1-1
CASSSSGGKDTEAFF
TGTGCCAGCAGCTCCTCAGGGGGAAAAGACACTGAAGCTTTCTTT
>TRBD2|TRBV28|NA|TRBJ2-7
CASRRTSGSRTTYEQYF
TGTGCCAGCAGGCGGACTAGCGGGAGCCGAACAACCTACGAGCAGTACTTC
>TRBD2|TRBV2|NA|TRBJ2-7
CAGNAAGGPRSSYEQYF
TGTGCCGGGAACGCTGCGGGAGGGCCAAGGAGCTCCTACGAGCAGTACTTC
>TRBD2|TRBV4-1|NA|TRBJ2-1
CASSRTPGLAQVGGEQFF
TGCGCCAGCAGCCGTACACCGGGACTAGCGCAGGTCGGGGGTGAGCAGTTCTTC
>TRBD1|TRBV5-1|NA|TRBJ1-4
CASSLQGAPDEKLFF
TGCGCCAGCAGCCTACAGGGGGCGCCGGATGAAAAACTGTTTTTT
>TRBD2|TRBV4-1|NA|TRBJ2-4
CASSQEWASGGPLAKNIQYF
TGCGCCAGCAGCCAAGAATGGGCTAGCGGGGGGCCTCTAGCCAAAAACATTCAGTACTTC
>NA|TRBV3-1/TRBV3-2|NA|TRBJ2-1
CASSQGLWDNEQFF
TGTGCCAGCAGCCAGGGCTTATGGGACAATGAGCAGTTCTTC